This TCR beta chain was recorded in a study of blood T cell repertoires in COVID-19. Turning to the study itself: The origin of the acute and convalescent COVID-19 samples was the United States, Italy and Spain.

Only in-frame clones appear in the TCRdb table, and some are missing; sequencing was by immunoSEQ multiplex PCR. The sample contains about 45,000 clones, roughly 87% of which appear only once. Per the germline V gene, CDR1 is LGHDT and CDR2 is YNNKEL (reference sequence). This CDR3 region has 14 residues. Trimming removed 0 bases at V and 6 bases at J, with 9 bases between. This clonotype was obtained from a human donor in a cohort sampled during active COVID-19. The chain links TRBV3-1 (or the pseudogene TRBV3-2) to TRBJ2-1, with a tentative D call TRBD1 (6 bases). Sequenced sample: peripheral blood. The chain's CDR3 is CASSQDTGSNEQFF. CDR3 coding DNA: TGTGCCAGCAGCCAAGATACAGGGAGCAATGAGCAGTTCTTC.